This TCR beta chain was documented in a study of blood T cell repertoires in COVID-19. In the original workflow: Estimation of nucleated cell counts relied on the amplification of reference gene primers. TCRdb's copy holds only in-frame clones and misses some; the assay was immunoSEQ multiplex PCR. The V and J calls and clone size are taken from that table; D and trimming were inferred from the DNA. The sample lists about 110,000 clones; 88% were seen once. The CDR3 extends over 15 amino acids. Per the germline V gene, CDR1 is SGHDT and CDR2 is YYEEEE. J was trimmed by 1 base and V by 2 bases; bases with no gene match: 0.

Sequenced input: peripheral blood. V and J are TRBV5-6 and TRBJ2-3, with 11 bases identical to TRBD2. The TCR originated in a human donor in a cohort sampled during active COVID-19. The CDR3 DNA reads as TGTGCCAGCAGCTTACTAGCGGGGGGCACAGATACGCAGTATTTT. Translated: CASSLLAGGTDTQYF.